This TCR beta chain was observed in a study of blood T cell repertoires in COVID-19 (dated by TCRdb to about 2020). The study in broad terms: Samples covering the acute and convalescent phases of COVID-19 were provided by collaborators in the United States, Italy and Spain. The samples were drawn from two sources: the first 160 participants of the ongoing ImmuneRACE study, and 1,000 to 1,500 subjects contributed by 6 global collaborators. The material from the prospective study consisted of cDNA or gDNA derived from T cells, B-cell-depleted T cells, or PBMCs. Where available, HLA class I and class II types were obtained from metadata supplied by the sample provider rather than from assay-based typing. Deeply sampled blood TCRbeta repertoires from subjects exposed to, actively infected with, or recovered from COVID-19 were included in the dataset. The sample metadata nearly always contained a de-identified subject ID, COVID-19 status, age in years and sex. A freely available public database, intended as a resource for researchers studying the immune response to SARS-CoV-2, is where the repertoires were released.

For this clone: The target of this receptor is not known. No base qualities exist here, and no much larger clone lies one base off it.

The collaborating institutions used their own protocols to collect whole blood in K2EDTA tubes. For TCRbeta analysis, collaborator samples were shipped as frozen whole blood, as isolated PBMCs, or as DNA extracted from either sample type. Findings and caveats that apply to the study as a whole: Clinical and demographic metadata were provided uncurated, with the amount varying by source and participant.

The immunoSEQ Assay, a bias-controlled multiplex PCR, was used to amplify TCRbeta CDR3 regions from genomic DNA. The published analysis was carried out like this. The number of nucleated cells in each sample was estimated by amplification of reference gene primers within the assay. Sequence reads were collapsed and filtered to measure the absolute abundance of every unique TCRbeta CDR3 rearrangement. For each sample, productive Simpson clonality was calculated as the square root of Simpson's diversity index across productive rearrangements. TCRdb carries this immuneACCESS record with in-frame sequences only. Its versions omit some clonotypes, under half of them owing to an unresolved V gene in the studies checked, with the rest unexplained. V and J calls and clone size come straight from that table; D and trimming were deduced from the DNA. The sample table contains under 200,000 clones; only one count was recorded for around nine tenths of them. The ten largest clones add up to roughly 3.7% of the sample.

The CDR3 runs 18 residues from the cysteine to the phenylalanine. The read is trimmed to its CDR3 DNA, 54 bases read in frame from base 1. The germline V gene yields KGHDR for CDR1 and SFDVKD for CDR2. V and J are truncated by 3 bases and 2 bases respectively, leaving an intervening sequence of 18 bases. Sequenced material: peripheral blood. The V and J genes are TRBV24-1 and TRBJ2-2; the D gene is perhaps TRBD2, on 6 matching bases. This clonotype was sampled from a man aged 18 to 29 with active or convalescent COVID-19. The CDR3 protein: CATSDGGGSAPNTGELFF. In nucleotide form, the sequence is TGTGCCACCAGTGATGGGGGAGGTAGCGCCCCAAACACCGGGGAGCTGTTTTTT.